A selection of T cell receptor beta chains follows, all from one sample in a study of technical replicates of blood from a handful of donors. Some clones are missing from TCRdb's copy, which holds only in-frame ones; the method was immunoSEQ multiplex PCR. This table holds under 75,000 clones, around 96% found once. The specimen sequenced was T cells isolated from PBMCs. The source of these receptors is a human donor in good health. Both conserved end residues are part of each CDR3. Fields, in order: CDR3 protein, CDR3 DNA, clone size, V gene, D gene, J gene. The D gene is left open where the match is weak. Size tells how often a clone was seen (once, few, many) or the class of an expanded clone, and some rows leave it out.

CDR3: CASSLLSYEQYF
DNA: TGTGCCAGCAGCTTGCTATCCTACGAGCAGTACTTC
size: .
V: TRBV5-6
D: .
J: TRBJ2-7

CDR3: CASSLSGRPTDTQYF
DNA: TGTGCCAGCAGCTTAAGCGGGAGGCCCACAGATACGCAGTATTTT
size: .
V: TRBV7-2
D: TRBD2
J: TRBJ2-3

CDR3: CASSGTVEAFF
DNA: TGTGCCAGCAGCGGGACTGTTGAAGCTTTCTTT
size: few
V: TRBV2
D: .
J: TRBJ1-1

CDR3: CASSPRRRTGIFSGANVLTF
DNA: TGTGCCAGCAGCCCTCGTCGACGGACAGGGATCTTCTCTGGGGCCAACGTCCTGACTTTC
size: .
V: TRBV14
D: TRBD1
J: TRBJ2-6

CDR3: CASSSTGTGYEQYF
DNA: TGTGCCAGCTCATCAACCGGGACAGGGTACGAGCAGTACTTC
size: .
V: TRBV18
D: TRBD1
J: TRBJ2-7

CDR3: CASSDGLAGGNEQFF
DNA: TGCGCCAGCAGTGATGGACTAGCGGGAGGAAATGAGCAGTTCTTC
size: .
V: TRBV10-1
D: TRBD2
J: TRBJ2-1

CDR3: CASSFSDSSRSTIYF
DNA: TGTGCCAGCAGCTTCAGTGATTCAAGCCGGAGCACCATATATTTT
size: .
V: TRBV7-6
D: .
J: TRBJ1-3

CDR3: CASSTQGARSTDTQYF
DNA: TGTGCCAGCAGCACACAGGGGGCGCGTAGCACAGATACGCAGTATTTT
size: .
V: TRBV27
D: TRBD1
J: TRBJ2-3

CDR3: CASSQGRLAVYNEQFF
DNA: TGCGCCAGCAGCCAAGGTCGTCTAGCGGTCTACAATGAGCAGTTCTTC
size: .
V: TRBV4-1
D: TRBD2
J: TRBJ2-1

CDR3: CASSPGTLYGYTF
DNA: TGTGCCAGCAGTCCCGGGACACTCTATGGCTACACCTTC
size: .
V: TRBV11-2
D: .
J: TRBJ1-2

CDR3: CASLRWWPKNTEAFF
DNA: TGTGCCAGCCTCAGATGGTGGCCAAAGAACACTGAAGCTTTCTTT
size: .
V: TRBV7-6
D: .
J: TRBJ1-1

CDR3: CASSLGLAGYEQYF
DNA: TGTGCCAGCAGTTTAGGACTAGCGGGCTACGAGCAGTACTTC
size: .
V: TRBV27
D: TRBD2
J: TRBJ2-7

CDR3: CASRASGTGSHEQYF
DNA: TGTGCCAGCAGGGCCTCCGGGACAGGGTCCCACGAGCAGTACTTC
size: .
V: TRBV28
D: TRBD1
J: TRBJ2-7

CDR3: CASSPDRGRADTQYF
DNA: TGTGCCAGCAGCCCAGACAGGGGGCGCGCAGATACGCAGTATTTT
size: .
V: TRBV11-3
D: TRBD1
J: TRBJ2-3

CDR3: CASSTRTNSASGRDEQYF
DNA: TGTGCCAGTAGTACCCGAACCAACTCCGCTAGCGGGAGGGACGAGCAGTATTTC
size: .
V: TRBV19
D: TRBD2
J: TRBJ2-7

CDR3: CAWSALAGVYEQYF
DNA: TGTGCCTGGAGTGCCCTAGCGGGGGTCTACGAGCAGTACTTC
size: .
V: TRBV30
D: TRBD2
J: TRBJ2-7

CDR3: CASSSVGPEAFF
DNA: TGTGCCAGCAGCTCCGTGGGGCCTGAAGCTTTCTTT
size: .
V: TRBV11-2
D: .
J: TRBJ1-1

CDR3: CASSLESLGTGNYEQYF
DNA: TGTGCCAGCAGCTTAGAGTCCCTCGGGACAGGGAACTACGAGCAGTACTTC
size: once
V: TRBV27
D: TRBD1
J: TRBJ2-7

CDR3: CASSLEPKGSGPSYEQYF
DNA: TGTGCCAGCAGCTTGGAACCCAAGGGTAGCGGGCCTTCCTACGAGCAGTACTTC
size: .
V: TRBV7-6
D: TRBD2
J: TRBJ2-7

CDR3: CASTEKTAGGLYEQYF
DNA: TGTGCCAGTACCGAAAAAACAGCGGGAGGATTGTACGAGCAGTACTTC
size: .
V: TRBV19
D: TRBD2
J: TRBJ2-7

CDR3: CASSFRGGRGEQYF
DNA: TGTGCCAGCAGCTTTAGAGGCGGGAGAGGAGAGCAGTACTTC
size: .
V: TRBV27
D: TRBD2
J: TRBJ2-7

CDR3: CASSRQGATEETQYF
DNA: TGTGCCAGCTCACGACAGGGGGCGACGGAGGAGACCCAGTACTTC
size: once
V: TRBV18
D: TRBD1
J: TRBJ2-5

CDR3: CASSLEAGMNTEAFF
DNA: TGTGCCAGCAGCTTAGAGGCAGGGATGAACACTGAAGCTTTCTTT
size: .
V: TRBV7-9
D: .
J: TRBJ1-1

CDR3: CAISESGGQETQYF
DNA: TGTGCCATCAGTGAGTCCGGAGGTCAAGAGACCCAGTACTTC
size: .
V: TRBV10-3
D: .
J: TRBJ2-5

CDR3: CASSLEVAGKISYEQYF
DNA: TGTGCCAGCAGCTTAGAAGTGGCGGGAAAGATCTCCTACGAGCAGTACTTC
size: .
V: TRBV7-2
D: .
J: TRBJ2-7

CDR3: CASSQVSEGATEAFF
DNA: TGTGCCAGCAGCCAAGTTAGTGAGGGGGCGACTGAAGCTTTCTTT
size: .
V: TRBV4-2
D: TRBD1
J: TRBJ1-1

CDR3: CAISDRSTDTQYF
DNA: TGTGCCATCAGTGATCGGAGCACAGATACGCAGTATTTT
size: .
V: TRBV10-3
D: .
J: TRBJ2-3

CDR3: CASSFATGTHQETQYF
DNA: TGTGCCAGCAGCTTTGCCACGGGGACTCATCAAGAGACCCAGTACTTC
size: .
V: TRBV5-6
D: .
J: TRBJ2-5

CDR3: CATSRGRVEYNEQFF
DNA: TGTGCCACCAGCAGAGGCAGGGTGGAATACAATGAGCAGTTCTTC
size: .
V: TRBV15
D: .
J: TRBJ2-1

CDR3: CASSLEGTSGYEQYF
DNA: TGTGCCAGCAGCCTAGAAGGTACTAGCGGGTACGAGCAGTACTTC
size: .
V: TRBV7-6
D: TRBD2
J: TRBJ2-7

CDR3: CAWTSGNEQFF
DNA: TGTGCCTGGACTAGCGGAAATGAGCAGTTCTTC
size: .
V: TRBV30
D: TRBD2
J: TRBJ2-1

CDR3: CASSEGRGSGSYEQYF
DNA: TGTGCCAGCAGTGAAGGCCGGGGGTCAGGCTCCTACGAGCAGTACTTC
size: .
V: TRBV6-1
D: .
J: TRBJ2-7

CDR3: CASSLVTGANYGYTF
DNA: TGCGCCAGCAGCTTGGTTACAGGGGCAAACTATGGCTACACCTTC
size: .
V: TRBV5-1
D: TRBD1
J: TRBJ1-2